This TCR beta chain was sequenced in a study of shared clonotypes between healthy human individuals. This clone was seen a single time. The sample holds other DNA sequences that translate to the same CDR3. Adult donors, all healthy and HIV-negative, had no recent acute infections or vaccinations. A split of CD4+ cells into CD45RA+ naive and CD45RA-negative memory subsets was performed. Clones were sequenced by immunoSEQ multiplex PCR, and TCRdb holds only the in-frame ones, with some missing. This repertoire shows 1.6 million or so clones, about 98.5% found once; its top ten account for about 0.35%. Germline-derived CDR1 and CDR2 are KGHSH and LQKENI. The length of the CDR3 is 14 residues. V shed 0 bases and J shed 0 bases, with 5 bases lying between them.

The receptor was derived from a man aged 30-40 years in good health. The sample was naive CD4+ T cells sorted from blood. Subset meaning: CD45RA+ positively selected. The rearrangement links TRBV18 to TRBJ2-5, with D unresolved. Written as DNA, the CDR3 is TGTGCCAGCTCACCACCCTCGTACCAAGAGACCCAGTACTTC. It specifies CASSPPSYQETQYF.